This T cell receptor (beta chain) is drawn from a study of T cell repertoires in cytomegalovirus infection. A single record per CDR3 protein comes from TCRdb applying MiXCR to the reads. The data contain 450,000 to 650,000 distinct CDR3 sequences, roughly 43% of them singletons. This CDR3 is 16 amino acids long. V gave up 0 bases and J gave up 5 bases, with 19 bases separating them. Germline loops: CDR1 DFQATT, CDR2 SNEGSKA (reference sequence). This clonotype was observed a few times. Its antigen is currently unknown. This chain joins TRBV20-1 and TRBJ2-5; tentative D call: TRBD2 (6 bases). The clonotype comes from a human donor in good health (CMV status not recorded). Some clones in this sample may be carry-over from other donors' samples. The specimen was cultured PBMCs, collected from culture after CMV antigen stimulation. The CDR3: CSARDHPGVSEETQYF. CDR3 coding DNA: TGCAGTGCTAGAGATCACCCGGGGGTCTCTGAGGAGACCCAGTACTTC.